The rows below give T cell receptor beta chains drawn from one sample of a study of T-cell reconstitution after alpha-beta-depleted transplantation in children. TCRdb reprocessed the PCR reads with MiXCR, giving one entry per CDR3 protein. The repertoire consists of 70,000 to 95,000 distinct CDR3 sequences, with 15% to 18% occurring once and the leading ten covering around a fifth. Here the sequenced sample was PBMCs, mostly from graft donor cells, taken 180 days after TCRalphabeta/CD19-depleted stem cell transplant. The receptors shown here come from a male patient between 2 and 10 years old who had a stem cell transplant for acute lymphoblastic leukemia, so the T cells may come from the graft donor. CDR3s include the opening cysteine and the closing phenylalanine or tryptophan. D genes are given only for firm matches. Not every row has a clone size; where given, it reads once, few, many or a size class.

v_gene	d_gene	j_gene	abundance	len	CDR3nt	CDR3aa
TRBV6-1	TRBD1	TRBJ1-1	few	15	TGTGCCACACAGGGGTACAGGGGCACGAACACTGAAGCTTTCTTT	CATQGYRGTNTEAFF
TRBV7-9	-	TRBJ2-7	few	16	TGTGCCAGCAGCCCCCCGGTGGGGACGGGCTCCTACGAGCAGTACTTC	CASSPPVGTGSYEQYF
TRBV7-9	-	TRBJ1-2	few	13	TGTGCCAGCAGCTTAGAAGGGGATTATGGCTACACCTTC	CASSLEGDYGYTF
TRBV2	TRBD1	TRBJ2-7	-	16	TGTGCCAGCAGGGCCCCGACAGGGGGTGAAGGTTCCGAGCAGTACTTC	CASRAPTGGEGSEQYF
TRBV6-2/TRBV6-3	-	TRBJ2-7	few	14	TGTGCCAGCAGTTATGCGGGGGACACCTACGAGCAGTACTTC	CASSYAGDTYEQYF
TRBV7-9	-	TRBJ2-3	few	12	TGTGCCAGCGGCCTGGGACCGGATACGCAGTATTTT	CASGLGPDTQYF
TRBV5-1	-	TRBJ2-3	-	18	TGCGCCAGCAGCTTGGATGACATGGGGAGCGGATGGGCAGATACGCAGTATTTT	CASSLDDMGSGWADTQYF
TRBV20-1	TRBD1	TRBJ1-5	few	17	TGCAGTGCTAGAGATCTGTTAGGACAGGGGGTCAATCAGCCCCAGCATTTT	CSARDLLGQGVNQPQHF
TRBV4-3	-	TRBJ2-7	few	15	TGCGCCAGCAGCCAAGCCACCGCCATCTCCTACGAGCAGTACTTC	CASSQATAISYEQYF
TRBV7-9	-	TRBJ2-3	-	13	TGTGCCAGCAGCTTACAACTTGGAGATACGCAGTATTTT	CASSLQLGDTQYF
TRBV6-1	-	TRBJ1-5	many	13	TGTGCCAGCAGTAAATATAGCAATCAGCCCCAGCATTTT	CASSKYSNQPQHF
TRBV3-1	-	TRBJ1-1	-	14	TGTGCCAGCAGCCAAACTCGGGGGCTCACTGAAGCTTTCTTT	CASSQTRGLTEAFF
TRBV3-1	-	TRBJ2-3	-	16	TGTGCCAGCAGCCAAGTAGGCAGGGGCAGCACAGATACGCAGTATTTT	CASSQVGRGSTDTQYF
TRBV5-1	-	TRBJ2-1	-	11	TGCGCCAGCAGCTTGAACTCTGAGCAGTTCTTC	CASSLNSEQFF
TRBV18	TRBD2	TRBJ2-1	few	17	TGTGCCAGCTCACCACCCTCCGGGACTAGCGGGAGGAATGAGCAGTTCTTC	CASSPPSGTSGRNEQFF
TRBV3-1	TRBD1	TRBJ2-7	few	12	TGTGCCAGCAGCCCACGGACAGGGGGATTCTACTTC	CASSPRTGGFYF